The present entry profiles one T cell receptor (beta chain) with its context. This specimen belongs to a study of CD4 T cells in relation to SARS-CoV-2 and coronaviruses. As for the study in general: Convalescent patients had median age roughly 38 years, range roughly 20 to 72. The restricting HLA molecule for shared crossreactive spike epitopes was mapped.

Profiling relied on immunoSEQ multiplex PCR, and the TCRdb table lists in-frame clones only, not all of them. The sample records 9,000 to 13,000 clones, 85% to 90% being singletons. Germline V lookup: CDR1 SEHNR, CDR2 FQNEAQ (reference sequence). CDR3 length equals 14 residues. Trimming left V 5 bases short and J 6 bases short, with 15 bases between. The chain combines TRBV7-9 with TRBJ2-3; maybe TRBD2 (6 bases). Sequenced: naive CD4+ T cells from PBMCs. The subset: naive CD4+ T cells isolated by negative enrichment. The clonotype originates from an adult with COVID-19. The CDR3 region has the DNA TGTGCCAGCAGCCAAGGTCGGAGCGGGGATACGCAGTATTTT. It yields the protein CASSQGRSGDTQYF.